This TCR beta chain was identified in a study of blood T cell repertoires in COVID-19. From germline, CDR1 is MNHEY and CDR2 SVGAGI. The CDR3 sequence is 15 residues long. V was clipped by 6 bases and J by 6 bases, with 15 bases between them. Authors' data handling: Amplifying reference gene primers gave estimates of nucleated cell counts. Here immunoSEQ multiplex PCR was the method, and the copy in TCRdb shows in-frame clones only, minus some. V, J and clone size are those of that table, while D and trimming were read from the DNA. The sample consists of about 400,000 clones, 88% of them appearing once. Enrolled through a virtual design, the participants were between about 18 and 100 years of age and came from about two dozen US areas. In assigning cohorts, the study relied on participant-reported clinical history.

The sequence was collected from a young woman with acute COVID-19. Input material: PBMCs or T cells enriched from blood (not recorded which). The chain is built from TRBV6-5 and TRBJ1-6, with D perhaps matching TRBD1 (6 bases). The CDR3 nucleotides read TGTGCCAGCAGGCGGGGGCATGACCCTAATTCACCCCTCCACTTT. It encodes CASRRGHDPNSPLHF.